This entry features one TCR beta chain sequence. What it binds is not known. Although they were nominally healthy when sampled, donors likely had unrecorded immune exposures. The CDR3 covers 15 residues. Germline V gene data show CDR1 as SGHTS and CDR2 as YDEGEE. The V gene end was trimmed by 2 bases and the J gene end by 5 bases; junction bases not matched to a gene: 5. This entry belongs to a study of cytomegalovirus exposure and HLA in healthy donors. The PCR used 60 Vbeta and 13 Jbeta primers. The repertoire was sequenced with immunoSEQ multiplex PCR; TCRdb's copy has only in-frame clones and lacks some. The sample comprises roughly 99,000 clones, roughly three quarters of which are singletons, and under 4% rests with the top ten. Study-level points and caveats: Overall, about 160 TCR beta chains were annotated as cytomegalovirus-associated. Reports showed the classifier diagnosing cytomegalovirus status with high specificity and sensitivity. Being productive about 90% or about 30% of the time was typical of most TCR beta V segments in an earlier analysis.

The rearrangement links TRBV5-8 to TRBJ2-1; 9 bases align to TRBD1. The sample consisted of PBMCs. The TCR sequence derives from a male donor in good health and CMV-seropositive. The CDR3 reads CASSFGTGPDNEQFF. Here the CDR3 DNA reads TGTGCCAGCAGCTTCGGGACAGGGCCAGACAATGAGCAGTTCTTC.